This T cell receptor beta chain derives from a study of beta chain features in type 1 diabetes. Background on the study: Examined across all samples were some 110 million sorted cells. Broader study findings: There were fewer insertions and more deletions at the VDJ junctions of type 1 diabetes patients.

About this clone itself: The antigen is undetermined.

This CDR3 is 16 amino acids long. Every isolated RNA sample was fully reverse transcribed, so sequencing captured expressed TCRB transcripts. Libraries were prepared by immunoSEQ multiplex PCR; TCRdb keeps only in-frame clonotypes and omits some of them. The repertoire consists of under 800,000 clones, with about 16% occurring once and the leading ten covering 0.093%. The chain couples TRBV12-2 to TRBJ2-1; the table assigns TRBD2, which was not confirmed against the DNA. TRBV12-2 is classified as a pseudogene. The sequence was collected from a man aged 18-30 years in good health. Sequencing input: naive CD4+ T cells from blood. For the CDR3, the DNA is TGTGCAAGTCGCTGTACAGCGGGAGGGATCTACAATGAGCAGTTCTTC. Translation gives CASRCTAGGIYNEQFF.